These 26 T cell receptor beta chains were all obtained from the same sample, sequenced in a study of CXCR3-negative and CXCR3-positive naive CD8 T cells. Findings and limits, study-wide: Hydrophobicity of TRB CDR3s was greater in CXCR3-positive naive cells than in CXCR3-negative naive cells.

Their antigens are not known. It was by 5' RACE with UMI labels that the TRB cDNA libraries were prepared. Using the 5' RACE reads, TCRdb records one entry per CDR3 protein without DNA. The sample includes 55,000 to 65,000 distinct CDR3 sequences. The specimen was naive CXCR3+ CD8+ T cells from blood. Subset noted: CD45RO-CCR7+CD27+CD95- naive CD8+ T cells expressing CXCR3 (TNR3+). Source of these receptors: a human donor in good health. Some clones in this sample may be carry-over from other donors' samples.

The chain employs TRBV7-6 and TRBJ2-7; the D call from TCRdb, TRBD2, cannot be confirmed without DNA. The CDR3 covers 16 residues. Germline V gene data show CDR1 as SGHVS and CDR2 as FNYEAQ. CDR3 protein: CASSLDEGPSSYEQYF.

This chain links TRBV20-1 with TRBJ2-2; TCRdb selects TRBD2, and the lack of DNA leaves this call unchecked. CDR1 DFQATT and CDR2 SNEGSKA come from the germline V gene (reference sequence). The CDR3 runs 14 residues. This CDR3 reads CSAAPPAGYGELFF.

Here the CDR3 reads CASSLFLSGQGFTGELFF. The V and J genes are TRBV7-9 and TRBJ2-2; TCRdb indicates TRBD1, and absent DNA this call remains unverified. Germline V lookup: CDR1 SEHNR, CDR2 FQNEAQ (reference sequence). The CDR3 loop spans 18 amino acids.

This sequence joins TRBV5-1 and TRBJ1-2; the D call of TRBD1 rests on TCRdb alone, since no DNA is present to check it. Germline-derived CDR1 and CDR2 are SGHRS and YFSETQ. The CDR3 extends over 15 amino acids. This CDR3 is CASSLLMTGVNGYTF.

This chain uses TRBV19 with TRBJ2-7. This CDR3 contains 17 residues. Germline CDR1 and CDR2: LNHDA and SQIVND (reference sequence). The CDR3 spells CASSATLSAGTHYEQYF.

The J gene is TRBJ2-5, the V gene TRBV11-2; TCRdb's D call, TRBD2, is unchecked because there is no DNA. CDR1 SGHAT and CDR2 FQNNGV come from the germline V gene. The CDR3 spans 15 residues. The chain's CDR3 is CASSLEAGLVETQYF. Using reference TRBV11-2 and TRBJ2-5 for the parts outside the CDR3, the full variable domain is EAGVAQSPRYKIIEKRQSVAFWCNPISGHATLYWYQQILGQGPKLLIQFQNNGVVDDSQLPKDRFSAERLKGVDSTLKIQPAKLEDSAVYLCASSLEAGLVETQYFGPGTRLLVL.

This chain joins TRBV10-3 and TRBJ2-7; TCRdb names TRBD1, which stays unverified in the absence of DNA. This CDR3 comprises 19 residues. Per the germline V gene, CDR1 is ENHRY and CDR2 is SYGVKD. This CDR3 is CAISETGTGADIVSYEQYF.

The chain is built from TRBV9 and TRBJ2-5; TCRdb proposes TRBD1, but this gene call is untestable without DNA. The CDR3 length is 15 residues. From germline, CDR1 is SGDLS and CDR2 YYNGEE. The CDR3 sequence: CASSADRGLRETQYF.

The chain is built from TRBV4-3 and TRBJ1-2. Germline CDR1 is LGHNA and CDR2 is YSLEER. This CDR3 is 15 amino acids long. The CDR3 protein is CASSQRREAVYGYTF.

V usage is TRBV12-3 or TRBV12-4 and J usage is TRBJ2-2. This CDR3 has 12 residues. This chain's CDR3 is CASTAGTGELFF.

The chain's CDR3 is CASSNLGAGGGTDTQYF. This sequence joins TRBV7-3 and TRBJ2-3; the D call from TCRdb, TRBD1, cannot be confirmed without DNA. The CDR3 sequence is 17 residues long. Germline CDR1 reads SGHTA; CDR2 reads FQGTGA. The variable domain in full, with the rest retrieved from reference TRBV7-3 and TRBJ2-3, is GAGVSQTPSNKVTEKGKYVELRCDPISGHTALYWYRQSLGQGPEFLIYFQGTGAADDSGLPNDRFFAVRPEGSVSTLKIQRTERGDSAVYLCASSNLGAGGGTDTQYFGPGTRLTVL.

The chain is built from TRBV7-2 and TRBJ2-1; TCRdb indicates TRBD1, and absent DNA this call remains unverified. The germline V gene encodes CDR1 SGHTA and CDR2 FQGNSA. The CDR3 sequence is 13 residues long. The CDR3 loop reads CASAPGGYNEQFF.

The chain joins TRBV5-1 to TRBJ2-1; TCRdb outputs TRBD1, but without DNA this stays unchecked. Germline assignment: CDR1 SGHRS and CDR2 YFSETQ. The CDR3 extends over 20 amino acids. CDR3 sequence reads: CASSLDPILGNGGAYNEQFF.

The chain couples TRBV6-2 or TRBV6-3 to TRBJ2-5. This CDR3 has 14 amino acids. Per germline, CDR1 MNHEY and CDR2 SVGEGT. The CDR3 region is CASGYGSAQETQYF.

The chain uses TRBV20-1 and TRBJ2-1; there is no DNA to check the TCRdb D call of TRBD1. This CDR3 is 14 amino acids long. The germline CDR1 and CDR2 sequences are DFQATT and SNEGSKA (reference sequence). This CDR3 reads CSARGQGWVNEQFF.

CDR3 residues: CASSWDSALPSGGYTF. The chain combines TRBV6-2 or TRBV6-3 with TRBJ1-2; TCRdb's D call, TRBD1, is unchecked because there is no DNA. Germline V gene sequence: CDR1 MNHEY, CDR2 SVGEGT. This CDR3 region has 16 residues.

The chain joins TRBV2 to TRBJ1-2; TCRdb's D gene call, TRBD1, goes unchecked for lack of DNA. The CDR3 sequence is 15 residues long. CDR1 is SNHLY and CDR2 is FYNNEI in the germline V gene. CDR3 in amino acids: CASRTTGSANYGYTF.

The chain carries TRBV20-1 and TRBJ2-5. The germline CDR1 and CDR2 sequences are DFQATT and SNEGSKA (reference sequence). The CDR3 covers 16 residues. CDR3 region: CSASATPYPTQETQYF.

V and J are TRBV12-3 or TRBV12-4 and TRBJ2-7; TCRdb designates TRBD1, a call that cannot be tested without DNA. The CDR3 spans 12 residues. Here the CDR3 reads CASSLGGFEQYF.

The J gene is TRBJ2-1, the V gene TRBV6-2 or TRBV6-3; with no DNA, the TCRdb D assignment of TRBD1 cannot be verified. The CDR3 totals 14 residues. Germline V lookup: CDR1 MNHEY, CDR2 SVGEGT. Here the CDR3 reads CASRYGGSYNEQFF.

This CDR3 is CASTPSGTDTQYF. V gene TRBV7-9 combines with J gene TRBJ2-3; TCRdb designates TRBD1, a call that cannot be tested without DNA. The CDR3 totals 13 residues. CDR1 and CDR2 from the germline V gene are SEHNR and FQNEAQ (reference sequence).

This chain connects TRBV7-9 to TRBJ2-2. The germline V gene encodes CDR1 SEHNR and CDR2 FQNEAQ (reference sequence). This CDR3 is 12 amino acids long. CDR3 in amino acids: CASGRTAGELFF. Looking up the rest from reference TRBV7-9 and TRBJ2-2 gives the full variable domain: DTGVSQNPRHKITKRGQNVTFRCDPISEHNRLYWYRQTLGQGPEFLTYFQNEAQLEKSRLLSDRFSAERPKGSFSTLEIQRTEQGDSAMYLCASGRTAGELFFGEGSRLTVL.

V is TRBV20-1 and J is TRBJ2-1; TCRdb picks TRBD2, but there is no DNA to check that call. Germline V gene sequence: CDR1 DFQATT, CDR2 SNEGSKA (reference sequence). The CDR3 has 13 amino acids. CDR3 amino acids: CSATLAGNQEQFF.

The chain carries TRBV29-1 and TRBJ2-7; TCRdb's assignment of TRBD1 cannot be checked, as there is no DNA. The CDR3 is 14 amino acids. The germline V gene encodes CDR1 SQVTM and CDR2 ANQGSEA. CDR3 sequence reads: CSFSDRFSSYEQYF.

The chain recombines TRBV18 with TRBJ1-2; lacking DNA, the TRBD1 call made by TCRdb goes unchecked. This CDR3 comprises 15 residues. Germline V gene data show CDR1 as KGHSH and CDR2 as LQKENI. CDR3 in amino acids: CASSPVQGQPWGYTF.

The rearrangement links TRBV13 to TRBJ2-3. The CDR3 length is 15 residues. CDR1 and CDR2 (germline): PRHDT, FYEKMQ (reference sequence). The CDR3 loop is CASSSGVLGTDTQYF.